This paragraph covers one T cell receptor beta chain sequence. This sample is part of a study of PD-L1 blockade in urothelial cancer. Study summary: Blood yielded a median of 141,255 T cells per sample.

This table comes from immunoSEQ multiplex PCR, and its TCRdb copy is limited to in-frame clones, with some not included. The table lists approximately 20,000 clones, roughly 89% of them singletons. CDR3 length: 16 amino acids. Trimming removed 0 bases from V and 8 bases from J; junction bases left unmatched: 11. In germline, CDR1 is SGDLS, CDR2 YYNGEE. The time point: peripheral blood 6 weeks after treatment start. The patients' disease, urothelial carcinoma, was locally advanced or metastatic. Sample contribution per patient ranged from 1 to 8, covering pretreatment and on-treatment. The specimen was PBMCs, collected around atezolizumab (anti-PD-L1) treatment. The clonotype comes from a woman aged 60-70 years with urothelial cancer. V gene TRBV9 combines with J gene TRBJ2-3, with 8 bases that match TRBD2. The DNA for the CDR3 is TGTGCCAGCAGCGTAGGGGGTAGCGGGGTTCCGCTTACGCAGTATTTT. Its translation is CASSVGGSGVPLTQYF.